One and the same sample provided the 15 T cell receptor beta chains below, sequenced in a study of cytomegalovirus exposure and HLA in healthy donors. The PCR contained 60 Vbeta and 13 Jbeta primers. Assay used: immunoSEQ multiplex PCR; TCRdb lists only in-frame clones, some missing. The table records about 130,000 clones, under 85% of them present only once. Material for sequencing was PBMCs. The receptors derive from a boy younger than 18 in good health and CMV-seronegative.

In its sample, this clone was seen a few times. The chain uses TRBV6-5 and TRBJ2-1, with 7 bases identical to TRBD1. CDR1 MNHEY and CDR2 SVGAGI come from the germline V gene. V shed 8 bases and J 5 bases; nucleotides not matched to a gene: 12. This CDR3 is built from 15 residues. The CDR3 protein is CASESWTGVNNEQFF. As DNA, the CDR3 is TGTGCCAGCGAATCGTGGACAGGAGTGAACAATGAGCAGTTCTTC.

The rearrangement uses TRBV27 and TRBJ2-7; 11 bases are a match to TRBD2. CDR3 size: 17 residues. From germline, CDR1 is MNHEY and CDR2 SMNVEV (reference sequence). The junction had 11 bases not matched to a gene; V was cut back by 5 bases and J by 2 bases. The CDR3 here is CASSPSWGSGRAYEQYF. The CDR3 DNA follows: TGTGCCAGCAGTCCCTCTTGGGGTAGCGGGAGGGCCTACGAGCAGTACTTC.

The genes are TRBV9 and TRBJ2-3; no firm D call. The V and J ends lost 0 bases and 2 bases respectively, with 16 bases between them. The CDR3 is 17 amino acids. Per the germline V gene, CDR1 is SGDLS and CDR2 is YYNGEE. The DNA for the CDR3 is TGTGCCAGCAGCGTAGATCCCCTGGGCCTCACCACAGATACGCAGTATTTT. Protein product: CASSVDPLGLTTDTQYF.

The chain combines TRBV27 with TRBJ1-6, with D possibly matching TRBD1 (5 bases). Looked up from germline, CDR1 is MNHEY and CDR2 is SMNVEV (reference sequence). Trimming left V 5 bases short and J 4 bases short, with 12 bases between. The CDR3 runs 15 residues. CDR3: CASSPGRGYNSPLHF. As DNA, the CDR3 is TGTGCCAGCAGTCCCGGACGGGGGTATAATTCACCCCTCCACTTT.

This clone was detected only a few times. The chain recombines TRBV10-3 with TRBJ1-6; a weak D match, TRBD1 (6 bases). CDR1 ENHRY and CDR2 SYGVKD come from the germline V gene. This CDR3 has 14 residues. Trimming removed 6 bases from V and 7 bases from J, with 13 bases in between. The CDR3 loop reads CAISPDSSNSPLHF. Here the CDR3 DNA reads TGTGCCATCAGCCCGGACAGCTCGAATTCACCCCTCCACTTT.

The chain links TRBV6-5 to TRBJ2-1, with TRBD2 as a possible D gene (7 bases). The V end was cut by 7 bases, the J end by 3 bases, with 16 bases between. This CDR3 has 15 residues. Germline values: CDR1 MNHEY, CDR2 SVGAGI. CDR3 amino acids: CASTMTGGLYNEQFF. CDR3 DNA sequence: TGTGCCAGCACTATGACGGGGGGCCTCTACAATGAGCAGTTCTTC.

This chain links TRBV19 with TRBJ1-2, with D maybe TRBD1 (6 bases). This CDR3 spans 13 amino acids. Trimming left V 3 bases short and J 7 bases short, with 12 bases between. Per the germline V gene, CDR1 is LNHDA and CDR2 is SQIVND (reference sequence). The CDR3 here is CASSIGTPSGYTF. The CDR3 DNA follows: TGTGCCAGTAGTATCGGGACACCCTCTGGCTACACCTTC.

The chain is built from TRBV2 and TRBJ2-1; no firm D call. The CDR3 is 14 residues long. Trimming shortened V by 7 bases and J by 6 bases, and 16 bases separated the two germline ends. Germline V gene lookup returns CDR1 SNHLY and CDR2 FYNNEI. The CDR3 region is CASMREPVPNEQFF. The CDR3 DNA follows: TGTGCCAGCATGAGAGAGCCTGTCCCCAATGAGCAGTTCTTC.

The V and J genes are TRBV18 and TRBJ2-6; perhaps TRBD1 as D (7 bases). Germline V gene sequence: CDR1 KGHSH, CDR2 LQKENI. V lost 3 bases and J 0 bases, leaving 12 bases between the germline ends. The CDR3 is 17 residues long. CDR3 nucleotide sequence: TGTGCCAGCTCACCGCGGGACAGCATCTCTGGGGCCAACGTCCTGACTTTC. Its protein is CASSPRDSISGANVLTF.

V is TRBV19 and J is TRBJ2-2; TRBD2 matches at 12 bases. Unmatched junction bases numbered 8, after V lost 11 bases and J lost 4 bases. The CDR3 is 15 amino acids. Germline CDR1 LNHDA, CDR2 SQIVND (reference sequence). CDR3 nucleotide sequence: TGTGCCTCCAACGGACTAGCGGGACTCACCGGGGAGCTGTTTTTT. This gives the protein CASNGLAGLTGELFF.

The chain couples TRBV7-2 to TRBJ2-3; 9 nucleotides line up with TRBD2. Trimming at V came to 1 base and at J to 4 bases, leaving 6 bases not matched to a gene. This CDR3 spans 16 amino acids. The germline gives CDR1 SGHTA, CDR2 FQGNSA. CDR3 residues: CASSLVGGRASDTQYF. The DNA of the CDR3 is TGTGCCAGCAGCTTAGTGGGCGGGAGGGCCTCAGATACGCAGTATTTT. The full variable domain, in which reference TRBV7-2 and TRBJ2-3 provide the parts outside the CDR3, is GAGVSQSPSNKVTEKGKDVELRCDPISGHTALYWYRQSLGQGLEFLIYFQGNSAPDKSGLPSDRFSAERTGGSVSTLTIQRTQQEDSAVYLCASSLVGGRASDTQYFGPGTRLTVL.

The rearrangement uses TRBV7-9 and TRBJ1-1; 7 positions match TRBD1. This CDR3 is built from 17 residues. Germline values: CDR1 SEHNR, CDR2 FQNEAQ (reference sequence). V gave up 1 base and J gave up 3 bases; unmatched junction bases: 11. CDR3 sequence: CASSLGQGMGRDTEAFF. The CDR3 nucleotides are TGTGCCAGCAGCTTAGGACAGGGAATGGGGCGTGACACTGAAGCTTTCTTT. Full variable domain (outside the CDR3, taken from reference TRBV7-9 and TRBJ1-1): DTGVSQNPRHKITKRGQNVTFRCDPISEHNRLYWYRQTLGQGPEFLTYFQNEAQLEKSRLLSDRFSAERPKGSFSTLEIQRTEQGDSAMYLCASSLGQGMGRDTEAFFGQGTRLTVV.

This clone turned up a few times. The rearrangement uses TRBV5-1 and TRBJ1-1; D unresolved. Germline-derived CDR1 and CDR2 are SGHRS and YFSETQ. CDR3 size: 14 residues. V was shortened by 4 bases and J by 0 bases, with 10 bases between the two germline ends. CDR3 protein: CASSREGVNTEAFF. The CDR3 DNA follows: TGCGCCAGCAGCCGGGAGGGCGTGAACACTGAAGCTTTCTTT.

The CDR3 nucleotides are TGTGCCAGCAGCACTGGACAGGGGAGCCGCCACGAGCAGTACTTC. Translated: CASSTGQGSRHEQYF. This chain connects TRBV5-4 to TRBJ2-7, with TRBD1 matching 9 bases. V lost 4 bases to trimming and J lost 5 bases; unmatched junction nucleotides: 10. The length of the CDR3 is 15 residues. The germline V gene has CDR1 SGHNT and CDR2 YYREEE (reference sequence).

In DNA, the CDR3 is TGCGCCAGCAGCTTAACCGGGACACTGAACACTGAAGCTTTCTTT. As protein: CASSLTGTLNTEAFF. The genes are TRBV5-1 and TRBJ1-1; tentative D call: TRBD1 (6 bases). CDR3 length equals 15 residues. Germline CDR1 reads SGHRS; CDR2 reads YFSETQ. With 2 bases removed from V and 0 bases from J, the gap between germline ends came to 11 bases.